A single sample is the source of the 3 T cell receptor beta chains below, sequenced in a study of T-cell memory formation after mild COVID-19. Via MiXCR, TCRdb re-called the 5' RACE reads, giving one row per CDR3 protein. This table holds 180,000 or so distinct CDR3 sequences, approximately 16% found once. Input material: PBMCs or a T cell subset sorted from them (not recorded which). All receptors come from an adult woman who had mild COVID-19 (a few samples of this study predate the infection). Cell type and time point are not known.

This clonotype was detected only a few times. The genes are TRBV7-2 and TRBJ2-7; TRBD1 matches 12 bases. CDR1 is SGHTA, CDR2 FQGNSA, per germline. V lost 0 bases to trimming and J lost 4 bases; unmatched junction nucleotides: 4. The CDR3 runs to 16 residues. The CDR3 nucleotides read TGTGCCAGCAGCTTAGCCGGGACAGGGGGCGGTTACGAGCAGTACTTC. It is translated as CASSLAGTGGGYEQYF.

This clonotype occurred many times. This chain uses TRBV6-2 or TRBV6-3 with TRBJ2-5; 11 bases fit TRBD2. V shed 6 bases, J shed 5 bases, and the junction held 14 bases outside the gene matches. Germline CDR1 and CDR2: MNHEY and SVGEGT. The CDR3 has 17 residues. The CDR3 DNA reads as TGTGCCAGCAGAACAAAGAGGGGACTAGCGGAGAGCGAGACCCAGTACTTC. This sequence encodes CASRTKRGLAESETQYF.

A few counts support this clonotype. The chain couples TRBV12-3 or TRBV12-4 to TRBJ2-2; D remains ambiguous. V lost 1 base and J 14 bases, leaving 11 bases between the germline ends. The CDR3 runs 12 residues. CDR3 in amino acids: CASSLGAVGLFF. In nucleotides, the CDR3 is TGTGCCAGCAGTTTAGGTGCTGTCGGACTGTTTTTT.